This TCR beta chain was retrieved from a study of cytomegalovirus exposure and HLA in healthy donors. Per the germline V gene, CDR1 is SGDLS and CDR2 is YYNGEE. CDR3 length: 13 amino acids. The PCR made use of 60 Vbeta and 13 Jbeta primers. Clones were sequenced by immunoSEQ multiplex PCR, and TCRdb holds only the in-frame ones, with some missing. Of almost 200,000 clones in the sample, roughly 77% are singletons; the top ten hold approximately 0.4%. Findings and limits, study-wide: High specificity and sensitivity for cytomegalovirus status were reported for the classifier.

As to this clone: Antigen unknown. One junction end does not reproduce the germline sequence, and a read error may be involved.

Material: PBMCs. This TCR was recovered from a male donor in good health and CMV-seropositive. The chain combines TRBV9 with TRBJ2-5; weak D call: TRBD1 (5 bases). CDR3 loop: CASSVQGQEAQYF. DNA of the CDR3: TGTGCCAGCAGCGTACAGGGCCAAGAGGCCCAGTACTTC.